Below are 12 T cell receptor beta chains sequenced from a single sample in a study of T cell responses to AZD1222 COVID-19 vaccine. Generated by immunoSEQ multiplex PCR, the TCRdb table keeps only in-frame clones and is missing some. Here the sample spans around 140,000 clones, over 85% being singletons. The sequencing here drew on peripheral blood, taken on day 0 of MenACWY control vaccination. These receptors were taken from an adult in good health.

The rearrangement uses TRBV5-4 and TRBJ1-1; weak D call: TRBD1 (5 bases). Germline V gene data show CDR1 as SGHNT and CDR2 as YYREEE (reference sequence). V was pared by 0 bases and J by 6 bases, with 9 bases between. CDR3 length: 13 amino acids. The CDR3 coding sequence is TGTGCCAGCAGCTTGGACCTGGGGGCTGAAGCTTTCTTT. It encodes CASSLDLGAEAFF.

The gene calls are TRBV7-2 and TRBJ1-6; D remains unclear. This CDR3 is built from 16 residues. V gave up 2 bases and J gave up 0 bases, with 8 bases separating them. Germline V lookup: CDR1 SGHTA, CDR2 FQGNSA. The chain's CDR3 is CASSLSGSSYNSPLHF. The DNA of the CDR3 is TGTGCCAGCAGCTTAAGTGGGAGCTCCTATAATTCACCCCTCCACTTT.

The chain combines TRBV24-1 with TRBJ2-1; 10 bases agree with TRBD2. The CDR3 is made up of 15 amino acids. Germline V gene data show CDR1 as KGHDR and CDR2 as SFDVKD. Trimming at V came to 10 bases and at J to 6 bases, leaving 11 bases not matched to a gene. CDR3 loop: CATNRAGGPGNEQFF. CDR3 DNA sequence: TGTGCCACAAATCGAGCGGGAGGGCCTGGCAATGAGCAGTTCTTC.

The V and J genes are TRBV7-2 and TRBJ1-1; D is unresolved. CDR3 length: 11 residues. V lost 2 bases and J lost 9, with 7 bases in between. Germline V lookup: CDR1 SGHTA, CDR2 FQGNSA. DNA for the CDR3: TGTGCCAGCAGCTTATCCAGGCAAGCTTTCTTT. Amino acid sequence: CASSLSRQAFF.

This chain's CDR3 is CASSPLNTEAFF. The DNA of the CDR3 is TGTGCCAGCTCACCACTGAACACTGAAGCTTTCTTT. The chain couples TRBV18 to TRBJ1-1; D not resolved. The CDR3 runs to 12 residues. Germline CDR1 and CDR2: KGHSH and LQKENI. V was pared by 1 base and J by 0 bases, with 0 bases between. The entire variable domain, with the rest obtained from reference TRBV18 and TRBJ1-1, is as follows: NAGVMQNPRHLVRRRGQEARLRCSPMKGHSHVYWYRQLPEEGLKFMVYLQKENIIDESGMPKERFSAEFPKEGPSILRIQQVVRGDSAAYFCASSPLNTEAFFGQGTRLTVV.

This rearrangement joins TRBV27 to TRBJ2-3, with D possibly matching TRBD1 (5 bases). The germline CDR1 and CDR2 sequences are MNHEY and SMNVEV (reference sequence). Trimming pared 6 bases from V and 0 bases from J, leaving 10 bases between. The CDR3 sequence is 14 residues long. CDR3 DNA sequence: TGTGCCAGCAGGCAGACAGCTAGCACAGATACGCAGTATTTT. Protein: CASRQTASTDTQYF.

The chain employs TRBV5-4 and TRBJ2-2, with D perhaps TRBD1 or TRBD2 (6 bases each). This CDR3 is built from 16 residues. V dropped 4 bases and J dropped 7 bases, with 20 bases sitting between them. Germline loops: CDR1 SGHNT, CDR2 YYREEE (reference sequence). CDR3 protein: CASSPTGADRGGELFF. As DNA, the CDR3 is TGTGCCAGCAGCCCCACGGGGGCCGATAGAGGCGGGGAGCTGTTTTTT.

The chain links TRBV7-9 to TRBJ1-4, with D possibly being TRBD1 (5 bases). Germline V gene sequence: CDR1 SEHNR, CDR2 FQNEAQ (reference sequence). V was clipped by 6 bases and J by 6 bases, with 14 bases between them. The CDR3 runs to 14 residues. The CDR3 sequence: CASSRDVQDEKLFF. In nucleotides, the CDR3 is TGTGCCAGCAGTCGGGACGTACAAGATGAAAAACTGTTTTTT.

The chain recombines TRBV4-1 with TRBJ1-1; no clear D. The length of the CDR3 is 14 residues. Trimming shortened V by 0 bases and J by 6 bases, and 11 bases separated the two germline ends. Looked up from germline, CDR1 is MGHRA and CDR2 is YSYEKL. Here the CDR3 DNA reads TGCGCCAGCAGCCAAGATCCCAGCGGCTCTGAAGCTTTCTTT. The encoded protein is CASSQDPSGSEAFF.

V gene TRBV18 combines with J gene TRBJ1-1; D is ambiguous. The germline gives CDR1 KGHSH, CDR2 LQKENI. This CDR3 is built from 14 residues. With 2 bases removed from V and 1 base from J, the gap between germline ends came to 8 bases. As DNA, the CDR3 is TGTGCCAGCTCACCAGGGAGTGGGAACACTGAAGCTTTCTTT. This gives the protein CASSPGSGNTEAFF.

This clone was picked up one time. The CDR3 region is CASSYVVNTEAFF. Written as DNA, the CDR3 is TGTGCCAGCAGTTACGTAGTGAACACTGAAGCTTTCTTT. The V and J genes are TRBV6-2 or TRBV6-3 and TRBJ1-1, with D hard to call. Germline CDR1 and CDR2: MNHEY and SVGEGT. The V end was cut by 2 bases, the J end by 0 bases, with 4 bases between. This CDR3 is built from 13 residues.

This rearrangement joins TRBV5-6 to TRBJ1-2; no reliable D call. V was trimmed by 0 bases and J by 2 bases, leaving 11 bases between them. The CDR3 contains 15 residues. Germline V lookup: CDR1 SGHDT, CDR2 YYEEEE. This chain's CDR3 is CASSLVGRENYGYTF. As DNA, the CDR3 is TGTGCCAGCAGCTTGGTGGGGAGGGAGAACTATGGCTACACCTTC.